The rows below give T cell receptor beta chains drawn from one sample of a study of early T cells in non-severe SARS-CoV-2 infection. TCRdb reprocessed the 5' RACE reads via MiXCR and lists one record per CDR3 protein. The sample lists roughly 51,000 distinct CDR3 sequences; around 7.7% were seen once. Sequenced: whole blood. All receptors derive from an adult who was a healthcare worker with PCR-confirmed SARS-CoV-2 infection or an uninfected control (not recorded which). CDR3s include the opening cysteine and the closing phenylalanine or tryptophan. D genes are given only for firm matches. Not every row has a clone size; where given, it reads once, few, many or a size class.

TRBV28,NA,TRBD2,TRBJ2-2,TGTGCCAGCCAATGGGAAGCGGGGTGGACCGGGGAGCTGTTTTTT,CASQWEAGWTGELFF
TRBV28,NA,NA,TRBJ1-2,TGTGCCAGCAGTCCCCCAGGGATAACCTATGGCTACACCTTC,CASSPPGITYGYTF
TRBV30,many,TRBD1,TRBJ1-1,TGTGCCTGGAGTGTTGGACAGGGCCAGACTGAAGCTTTCTTT,CAWSVGQGQTEAFF
TRBV7-2,NA,NA,TRBJ2-3,TGTGCCAGCAGCTTCCAGGGTGTTGGCACAGATACGCAGTATTTT,CASSFQGVGTDTQYF
TRBV10-3,many,NA,TRBJ1-2,TGTGCCATCAGTGAAAAGGGACTGGGCTACACCTTC,CAISEKGLGYTF
TRBV5-1,many,NA,TRBJ2-2,TGCGCCAGCAGCTTGGGGGAACGGAACACCGGGGAGCTGTTTTTT,CASSLGERNTGELFF
TRBV20-1,few,NA,TRBJ2-6,TGCAGTGCTAGAGATCTACGCTCTGGGGCCAACGTCCTGACTTTC,CSARDLRSGANVLTF
TRBV29-1,NA,NA,TRBJ2-2,TGCAGCGTTGGAGGCATTAGTAACACCGGGGAGCTGTTTTTT,CSVGGISNTGELFF
TRBV20-1,many,TRBD1,TRBJ1-1,TGCAGTGCTAGGAAGTACGACAGGGGGAACACTGAAGCTTTCTTT,CSARKYDRGNTEAFF
TRBV10-3,few,NA,TRBJ1-5,TGTGCCACCCAGAGGGGGGCCAATCAGCCCCAGCATTTT,CATQRGANQPQHF
TRBV12-3/TRBV12-4,many,NA,TRBJ1-2,TGTGCCAGCGGGGGTTCTCGACGGGACTATGGCTACACCTTC,CASGGSRRDYGYTF
TRBV5-5,NA,NA,TRBJ2-3,TGTGCCAGCAGCTTGGCAGGACCCAGGGTTTCAGATACGCAGTATTTT,CASSLAGPRVSDTQYF
TRBV2,NA,NA,TRBJ1-2,TGTGCCAGCAGTGGGGCGGCGGCAACTAACTATGGCTACACCTTC,CASSGAAATNYGYTF
TRBV2,many,NA,TRBJ2-7,TGTGCCAGCAGTAAGGAGGCGGGGAATTACGAGCAGTACTTC,CASSKEAGNYEQYF
TRBV30,many,NA,TRBJ2-7,TGTGCCTGGAGTGACGGTAGCTCCTACGAGCAGTACTTC,CAWSDGSSYEQYF
TRBV7-6,NA,NA,TRBJ1-1,TGTGCCAGCAGCCTTCGCGGAGGGGTATCTGAAGCTTTCTTT,CASSLRGGVSEAFF
TRBV2,many,NA,TRBJ1-5,TGTGCCAGCAGTGAATCCCGGGGGCGCGGAAGCAATCAGCCCCAGCATTTT,CASSESRGRGSNQPQHF
TRBV12-3/TRBV12-4,many,TRBD1,TRBJ1-3,TGTGCCAGCAGGGAGACAGGGGAAGGAAACACCATATATTTT,CASRETGEGNTIYF
TRBV5-6,NA,TRBD2,TRBJ2-5,TGTGCCAGCAGCTCGGGAGGGATTTCACAAGAGACCCAGTACTTC,CASSSGGISQETQYF
TRBV6-5,NA,NA,TRBJ2-7,TGTGCCAGCAGGGGCCCGTCCTATTCCGTGTACTTC,CASRGPSYSVYF
TRBV24-1,many,NA,TRBJ1-6,TGTGCCACCAGTGATCGGACAGTAAATTCACCCCTCCACTTT,CATSDRTVNSPLHF
TRBV14,many,NA,TRBJ2-1,TGTGCCAGCAGCCCGAGGGACTACAATGAGCAGTTCTTC,CASSPRDYNEQFF
TRBV7-2,NA,NA,TRBJ2-4,TGTGCCAGCAGCCTACCCAAGACAGACCTAGCCAAAAACATTCAGTACTTC,CASSLPKTDLAKNIQYF
TRBV6-2/TRBV6-3,many,NA,TRBJ2-1,TGTGCCAGCAGTCAGGACCCTGATGAGCAGTTCTTC,CASSQDPDEQFF
TRBV20-1,many,TRBD2,TRBJ2-3,TGCAGTGCCCCTCTGAGCGGGGGTTCCCTAGGGGCAGATACGCAGTATTTT,CSAPLSGGSLGADTQYF
TRBV12-3/TRBV12-4,NA,TRBD1,TRBJ1-4,TGTGCCAGCACACCCGGCGCGGGACAGGGCCATGAAAAACTGTTTTTT,CASTPGAGQGHEKLFF
TRBV12-3/TRBV12-4,NA,TRBD1,TRBJ1-6,TGTGCCAGCAGTTTAGGACAGGGGAAGCATTCACCCCTCCACTTT,CASSLGQGKHSPLHF
TRBV2,many,TRBD1,TRBJ2-1,TGTGCCACCTCGAAGGTGCAAGGGGGCATCAATGAGCAGTTCTTC,CATSKVQGGINEQFF
TRBV13,many,TRBD1,TRBJ1-6,TGTGCCAGCAGCTTCGGACAGGGGGCGATTTATTCACCCCTCCACTTT,CASSFGQGAIYSPLHF
TRBV12-3/TRBV12-4,many,TRBD1,TRBJ2-3,TGTGCCAGCATCCTAGGACAGGGGGCACCGTATTTT,CASILGQGAPYF
TRBV15,few,NA,TRBJ1-3,TGTGCCACCAGCAGAGAGTCGGGGTCTGGAAACACCATATATTTT,CATSRESGSGNTIYF
TRBV7-9,many,NA,TRBJ1-1,TGTGCCAGCAGAATTAGCGGGCCGGGCGAAGCTTTCTTT,CASRISGPGEAFF
TRBV20-1,few,NA,TRBJ2-3,TGCAGTGCTAGATCCCAGACTAGCACAGATACGCAGTATTTT,CSARSQTSTDTQYF
TRBV7-9,many,NA,TRBJ1-2,TGTGCCAGCAGCTTAAAAAGAGATTATGGCTACACCTTC,CASSLKRDYGYTF
TRBV12-2,many,NA,TRBJ1-1,TGTGCAAGTCGCTTAGTGATCCAGGACAGTTACACTGAAGCTTTCTTT,CASRLVIQDSYTEAFF
TRBV20-1,many,NA,TRBJ2-7,TGCAGTGTAGGGTTAGACGAGCAGTACTTC,CSVGLDEQYF
TRBV5-1,NA,TRBD1,TRBJ2-7,TGCGCCAGCAGCTTCACCCGGGACAGACACTACGAGCAGTACTTC,CASSFTRDRHYEQYF
TRBV5-1,many,NA,TRBJ2-2,TGCGCCAGCAGCCCGACACTCGGGGAGCTGTTTTTT,CASSPTLGELFF
TRBV28,many,NA,TRBJ1-1,TGTGCCAGCAGCCCTCTTCAAACTAGTTTCAGGACACCAAGGACTGAAGCTTTCTTT,CASSPLQTSFRTPRTEAFF
TRBV6-6,many,NA,TRBJ2-3,TGTGCCAGCAGTCCGCGGGATACGCAGTATTTT,CASSPRDTQYF
TRBV9,many,NA,TRBJ1-3,TGTGCCAGCAGCGTAGAGGTGGCAGGGGTCGGAAACACCATATATTTT,CASSVEVAGVGNTIYF
TRBV2,many,TRBD2,TRBJ2-1,TGTGCCAGCACTCCGGGACTAGCGGGGGGCAATGAGCAGTTCTTC,CASTPGLAGGNEQFF
TRBV3-1,few,NA,TRBJ2-1,TGTGCCAGCAGCCTTCGAGGGTACAATGAGCAGTTCTTC,CASSLRGYNEQFF
TRBV6-1,NA,TRBD2,TRBJ2-5,TGTGCCAGCAGTGTAATTCGGGGGGTCCAAGAGACCCAGTACTTC,CASSVIRGVQETQYF
TRBV3-1,many,NA,TRBJ1-5,TGTGCCAGCAGCAAAGGGGTCGGGGGCACTCAGCCCCAGCATTTT,CASSKGVGGTQPQHF
TRBV6-1,many,TRBD1,TRBJ1-2,TGTGCCAGCAGTGGACAGGGTCGCGACTATGGCTACACCTTC,CASSGQGRDYGYTF
TRBV3-1,many,NA,TRBJ1-4,TGTGCCAGCAGCCAACAGGTCGCAACTAATGAAAAACTGTTTTTT,CASSQQVATNEKLFF
TRBV27,few,TRBD2,TRBJ2-1,TGTGCCAGCAGTTTGCTAACTAGCGGGGACTACAATGAGCAGTTCTTC,CASSLLTSGDYNEQFF